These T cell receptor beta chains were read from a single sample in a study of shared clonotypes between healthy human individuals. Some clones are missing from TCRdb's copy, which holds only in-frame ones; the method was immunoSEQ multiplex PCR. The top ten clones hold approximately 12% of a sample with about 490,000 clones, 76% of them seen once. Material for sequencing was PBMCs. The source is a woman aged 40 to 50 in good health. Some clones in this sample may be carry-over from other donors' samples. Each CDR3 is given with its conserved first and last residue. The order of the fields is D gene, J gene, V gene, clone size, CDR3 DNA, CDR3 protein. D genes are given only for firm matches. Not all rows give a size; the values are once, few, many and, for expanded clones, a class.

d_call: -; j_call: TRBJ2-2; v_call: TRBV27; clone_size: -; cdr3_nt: TGTGCCAGCAGTACCCGGGATAGGGGGAACACCGGGGAGCTGTTTTTT; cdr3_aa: CASSTRDRGNTGELFF
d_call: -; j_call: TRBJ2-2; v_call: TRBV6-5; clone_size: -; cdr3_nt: TGTGCCAGCAGTACCCGGACTGCGAACACCGGGGAACTGTTTTTT; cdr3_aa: CASSTRTANTGELFF
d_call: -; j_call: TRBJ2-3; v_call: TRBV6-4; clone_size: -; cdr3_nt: TGTGCCAGCAGTGGGCGATGGGGGGCGGCCAGAGCAGATACGCAGTATTTT; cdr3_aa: CASSGRWGAARADTQYF
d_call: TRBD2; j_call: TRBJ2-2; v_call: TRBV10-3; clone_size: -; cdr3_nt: TGTGCCACCCGCCCCGGGCTAGCGGGACCGAACACCGGGGAGCTGTTTTTT; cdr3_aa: CATRPGLAGPNTGELFF
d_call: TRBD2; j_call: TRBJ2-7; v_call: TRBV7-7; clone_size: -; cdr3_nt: TGTGCTAGCAGCTTAGGGACTAGCGGATGGGGCTACGAGCAGTACTTC; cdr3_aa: CASSLGTSGWGYEQYF
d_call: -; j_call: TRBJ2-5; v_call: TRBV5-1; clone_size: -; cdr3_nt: TGCGCCAGCGGAGGGGGAGGGGAGACCCAGTACTTC; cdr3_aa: CASGGGGETQYF
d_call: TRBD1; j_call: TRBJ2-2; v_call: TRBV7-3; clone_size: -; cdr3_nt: TGTGCCAGCAGCAAGACAGGGGGCGGAACCGGGGAGCTGTTTTTT; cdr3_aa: CASSKTGGGTGELFF
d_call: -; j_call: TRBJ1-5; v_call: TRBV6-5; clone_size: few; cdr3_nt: TGTGCCAGCAGTTTCACGATCAACCAGCCCCAGCATTTT; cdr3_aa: CASSFTINQPQHF
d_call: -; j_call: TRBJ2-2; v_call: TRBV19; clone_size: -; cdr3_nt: TGTGCCAGTAGGAGGAGAGACTACCAGTCGAACACCGGGGAGCTGTTTTTT; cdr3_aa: CASRRRDYQSNTGELFF
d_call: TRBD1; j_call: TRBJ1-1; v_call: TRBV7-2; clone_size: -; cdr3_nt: TGTGCCAGCAGCCCCCCCATGGACAGGGGAGCTTTCTTT; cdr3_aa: CASSPPMDRGAFF
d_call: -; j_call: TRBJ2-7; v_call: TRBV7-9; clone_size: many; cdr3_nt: TGTGCCAGCAGCTTAGGGGTGGTGTACGAGCAGTACTTC; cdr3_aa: CASSLGVVYEQYF
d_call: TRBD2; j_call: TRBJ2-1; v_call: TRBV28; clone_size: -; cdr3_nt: TGTGCCAGCAGCTCCCTGGGACTAGCGGCGCACTACAATGAGGGGTTCTTC; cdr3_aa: CASSSLGLAAHYNEGFF
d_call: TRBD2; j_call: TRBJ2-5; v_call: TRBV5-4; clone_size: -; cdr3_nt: TGTGCCAGCAGCCCAGGGACTAGCGGGCGTGAGCAAGAGACCCAGTACTTC; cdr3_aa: CASSPGTSGREQETQYF
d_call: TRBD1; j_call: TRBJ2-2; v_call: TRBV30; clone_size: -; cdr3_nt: TGTGCCTGGGGGACAGGGACCGGGGAGCTGTTTTTT; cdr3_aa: CAWGTGTGELFF
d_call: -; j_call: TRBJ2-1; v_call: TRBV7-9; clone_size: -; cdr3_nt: TGTGCCAGCAGCCGACTACCGCCCTACAATGAGCAGTTCTTC; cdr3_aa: CASSRLPPYNEQFF
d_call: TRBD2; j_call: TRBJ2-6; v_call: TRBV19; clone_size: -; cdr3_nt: TGTGCCAGTAGTGGTGGGACTAGCGGGAGCCGCCTCTCTGGGGCCAACGTCCTGACTTTC; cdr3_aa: CASSGGTSGSRLSGANVLTF
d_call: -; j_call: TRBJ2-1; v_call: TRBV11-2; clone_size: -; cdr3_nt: TGTGCCAGCAGCTTAGAGGGCAATGAGCAGTTCTTC; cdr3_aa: CASSLEGNEQFF
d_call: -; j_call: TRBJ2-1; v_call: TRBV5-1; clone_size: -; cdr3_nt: TGCGCCAGCAGCTTGGGTCCGGGTAGCTCCTACAATGAGCAGTTCTTC; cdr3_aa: CASSLGPGSSYNEQFF
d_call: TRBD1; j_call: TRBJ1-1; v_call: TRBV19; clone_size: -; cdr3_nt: TGTGCCAGTAGTATCCCCGGGACAGAGGCCACTGAAGCTTTCTTT; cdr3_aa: CASSIPGTEATEAFF
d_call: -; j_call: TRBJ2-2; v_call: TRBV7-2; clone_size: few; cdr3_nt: TGTGCCAGCAGCCCTCGATTCGACACCGGGGAGCTGTTTTTT; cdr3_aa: CASSPRFDTGELFF
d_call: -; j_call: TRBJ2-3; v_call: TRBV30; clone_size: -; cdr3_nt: TGTGCCTGGAGTGTAATTACAGATACGCAGTATTTT; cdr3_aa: CAWSVITDTQYF
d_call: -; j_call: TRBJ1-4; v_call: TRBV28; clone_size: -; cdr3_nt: TGTGCCAGCAGTTTCGGTAATGAAAAACTGTTTTTT; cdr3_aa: CASSFGNEKLFF
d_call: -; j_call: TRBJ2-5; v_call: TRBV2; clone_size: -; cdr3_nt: TGTGCCAGCAGTGTTGGAGGGAGAGAGACCCAGTACTTC; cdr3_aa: CASSVGGRETQYF
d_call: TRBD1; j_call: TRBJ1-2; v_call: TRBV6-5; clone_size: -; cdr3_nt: TGTGCCAGCAGCCCCGGGACAGGGAACAACTATGGCTACACCTTC; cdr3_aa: CASSPGTGNNYGYTF
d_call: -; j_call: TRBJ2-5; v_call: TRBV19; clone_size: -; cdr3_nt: TGTGCCAGTAGTATCTCAAGCGGGCACCAAGAGACCCAGTACTTC; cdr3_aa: CASSISSGHQETQYF
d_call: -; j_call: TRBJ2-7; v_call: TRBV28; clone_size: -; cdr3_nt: TGTGCCAGCAGTTTAGGGTCAAGACAGGTTTCCTACGAGCAGTACTTC; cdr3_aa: CASSLGSRQVSYEQYF
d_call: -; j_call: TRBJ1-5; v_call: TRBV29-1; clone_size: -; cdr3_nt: TGCAGCGTTGCCCCAGTCTCGGGTCGGTACGAGCCCCAGCATTTT; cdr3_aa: CSVAPVSGRYEPQHF
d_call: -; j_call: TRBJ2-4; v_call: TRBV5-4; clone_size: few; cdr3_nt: TGTGCCAGCAGCTTGGATTTAACCAAAGAGAGGAACATTCAGTACTTC; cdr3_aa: CASSLDLTKERNIQYF
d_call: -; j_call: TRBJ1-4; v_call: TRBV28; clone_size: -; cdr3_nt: TGTGCCAGCAGTCCCTGGGGGGCGCGGGCTGAAAAACTGTTTTTT; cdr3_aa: CASSPWGARAEKLFF
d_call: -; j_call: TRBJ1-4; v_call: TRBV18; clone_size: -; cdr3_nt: TGTGCCAGCTCACCATTTTTTAGGGGCGTTGAGAATGAAAAACTGTTTTTT; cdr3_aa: CASSPFFRGVENEKLFF
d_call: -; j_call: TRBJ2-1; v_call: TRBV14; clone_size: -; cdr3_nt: TGTGCCAGCAGCCGACTTTACAATGAGCAGTTCTTC; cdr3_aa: CASSRLYNEQFF
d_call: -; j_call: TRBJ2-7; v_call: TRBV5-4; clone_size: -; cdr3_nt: TGTGCCAGCAGCCCGACTCCCCTGGGGTCCTACGAGCAGTACTTC; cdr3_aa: CASSPTPLGSYEQYF
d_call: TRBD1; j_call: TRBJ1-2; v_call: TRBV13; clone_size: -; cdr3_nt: TGTGCCAGCAGCTCGGGAACAGGGGTGGGTAACTATGGCTACACCTTC; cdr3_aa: CASSSGTGVGNYGYTF
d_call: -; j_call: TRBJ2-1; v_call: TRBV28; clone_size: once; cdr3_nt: TGTGCCAGCAGTGGACCCTACAATGAGCAGTTCTTC; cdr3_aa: CASSGPYNEQFF
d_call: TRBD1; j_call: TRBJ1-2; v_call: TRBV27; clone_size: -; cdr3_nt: TGTGCCAGCAGCCCAGACAGGGGGCACGGCTACACCTTC; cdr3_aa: CASSPDRGHGYTF
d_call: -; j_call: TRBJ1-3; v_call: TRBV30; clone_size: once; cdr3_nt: TGTGCCTCTTGGGGCAGGGCTGGAAACACCATATATTTT; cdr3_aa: CASWGRAGNTIYF
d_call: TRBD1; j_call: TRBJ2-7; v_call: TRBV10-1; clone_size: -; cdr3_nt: TGCGCCAGCAGTGATTGGGACAGGGGGGGATACGAGCAGTACTTC; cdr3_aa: CASSDWDRGGYEQYF